The rows below give T cell receptor beta chains drawn from one sample of a study of T cells in Graves' hyperthyroidism and ophthalmopathy. TCRdb re-called the multiplex PCR reads with MiXCR, one entry per CDR3 protein. The sample holds roughly 500,000 distinct CDR3 sequences, roughly 45% seen once. Material: peripheral blood or thyroid tissue (not recorded which). Receptors originate from an adult woman with Graves' disease, either hyperthyroidism or ophthalmopathy (not recorded which). The CDR3 runs from the conserved cysteine through the conserved F or W. Fields, in order: clone size, V gene, J gene, D gene, CDR3 DNA, CDR3 protein. D genes are given only for firm matches. Clone size is given for some rows only: seen once, a few or many times, or a class if the clone is expanded.

abundance: -
v_gene: TRBV2
j_gene: TRBJ1-4
d_gene: -
CDR3nt: TGTGCCAGCAGTTCACAGGGACTGTTTTTT
CDR3aa: CASSSQGLFF

abundance: many
v_gene: TRBV20-1
j_gene: TRBJ1-5
d_gene: -
CDR3nt: TGCAGTGCTAGAGAGCCCTTGACATTTAGCAATCAGCCCCAGCATTTT
CDR3aa: CSAREPLTFSNQPQHF

abundance: few
v_gene: TRBV6-1
j_gene: TRBJ2-2
d_gene: -
CDR3nt: TGTGCCAGCAGTGAAGCGGGATCGCTCACCGGGGAGCTGTTTTTT
CDR3aa: CASSEAGSLTGELFF

abundance: many
v_gene: TRBV6-1
j_gene: TRBJ1-5
d_gene: TRBD1
CDR3nt: TGTGCCAGCACCCCAGCAGGGGGCCTAGGAAAGCCCCAGCATTTT
CDR3aa: CASTPAGGLGKPQHF

abundance: few
v_gene: TRBV9
j_gene: TRBJ1-2
d_gene: -
CDR3nt: TGTGCCAGCAGCCGAGGTCGGGGAAACTATGGCTACACCTTC
CDR3aa: CASSRGRGNYGYTF

abundance: many
v_gene: TRBV2
j_gene: TRBJ2-5
d_gene: TRBD2
CDR3nt: TGTGCCAGCAGTCTCCGAGCGGGAGGGGAGACCCAGTACTTC
CDR3aa: CASSLRAGGETQYF

abundance: -
v_gene: TRBV5-1
j_gene: TRBJ1-6
d_gene: TRBD1
CDR3nt: TGCGCCAGCAGCTTGGTCGGGACAGGGGAATCACCCCTCCACTTT
CDR3aa: CASSLVGTGESPLHF

abundance: -
v_gene: TRBV24-1
j_gene: TRBJ2-7
d_gene: -
CDR3nt: TGTGCCACCAGTGATGCAGGGTTAAAAGGGAACGAGCAGTACTTC
CDR3aa: CATSDAGLKGNEQYF

abundance: -
v_gene: TRBV10-3
j_gene: TRBJ1-5
d_gene: TRBD1
CDR3nt: TGTGCCATCAGTGGACAGGGAGGACAGCCCCAGCATTTT
CDR3aa: CAISGQGGQPQHF

abundance: -
v_gene: TRBV12-3/TRBV12-4
j_gene: TRBJ2-6
d_gene: TRBD1
CDR3nt: TGTGCCAGCAGTTTTCAGGGGGCTGGGGCCAACGTCCTGACTTTC
CDR3aa: CASSFQGAGANVLTF

abundance: -
v_gene: TRBV20-1
j_gene: TRBJ2-7
d_gene: -
CDR3nt: TGCAGTGGAGCTTCGACTAGACGCTCCCAAAGCTCCTACGAGCAGTACTTC
CDR3aa: CSGASTRRSQSSYEQYF

abundance: -
v_gene: TRBV19
j_gene: TRBJ1-2
d_gene: -
CDR3nt: TGTGCCAGTAGTAACGAAGGGACGGACCCCGGCCGCTACACCTTC
CDR3aa: CASSNEGTDPGRYTF

abundance: -
v_gene: TRBV25-1
j_gene: TRBJ1-1
d_gene: -
CDR3nt: TGTGCCAGCAGTGAATGGGCAGGGGTCGAAGCTTTCTTT
CDR3aa: CASSEWAGVEAFF

abundance: -
v_gene: TRBV5-1
j_gene: TRBJ1-3
d_gene: -
CDR3nt: TGCGCCAGCAGCCCCAACGCCGGTTCTGGAAACACCATATATTTT
CDR3aa: CASSPNAGSGNTIYF

abundance: -
v_gene: TRBV20-1
j_gene: TRBJ2-7
d_gene: -
CDR3nt: TGCAGTGCTAGTTCAGGGGAAATGCAGTACTTC
CDR3aa: CSASSGEMQYF

abundance: few
v_gene: TRBV7-3
j_gene: TRBJ1-3
d_gene: TRBD1
CDR3nt: TGTGCCAGCAGCCCCCCTTCGGGACAGATCTCTGGAAACACCATATATTTT
CDR3aa: CASSPPSGQISGNTIYF

abundance: -
v_gene: TRBV7-9
j_gene: TRBJ1-6
d_gene: -
CDR3nt: TGTGCCAGCAGCCTCGGAGGGCGATCACCCCTCCACTTT
CDR3aa: CASSLGGRSPLHF

abundance: -
v_gene: TRBV20-1
j_gene: TRBJ2-2
d_gene: -
CDR3nt: TGCAGTGCTAGAGCACGAGGATCCGGGACTTGGAACACCGGGGAGCTGTTTTTT
CDR3aa: CSARARGSGTWNTGELFF

abundance: -
v_gene: TRBV9
j_gene: TRBJ2-5
d_gene: -
CDR3nt: TGTGCCAGCAGCGTAGGGGAGAAGTACCAAGAGACCCAGTACTTC
CDR3aa: CASSVGEKYQETQYF

abundance: -
v_gene: TRBV6-5
j_gene: TRBJ2-7
d_gene: TRBD2
CDR3nt: TGTGCCAGCAGTTACTCCGGGACTAGCGGGGACGAGCAGTACTTC
CDR3aa: CASSYSGTSGDEQYF

abundance: many
v_gene: TRBV7-2
j_gene: TRBJ2-2
d_gene: -
CDR3nt: TGTGCCAGCAGCGCCGGGCAGGCGGGGACCGGGGAGCTGTTTTTT
CDR3aa: CASSAGQAGTGELFF

abundance: -
v_gene: TRBV10-3
j_gene: TRBJ1-1
d_gene: -
CDR3nt: TGTGCCGCCCACCCTTCAGGGGCCAACACTGAAGCTTTCTTT
CDR3aa: CAAHPSGANTEAFF

abundance: few
v_gene: TRBV15
j_gene: TRBJ2-5
d_gene: TRBD1
CDR3nt: TGTGCCACCAGCAGAGACAGGACAGGGGGAGATCGGGAGACCCAGTACTTC
CDR3aa: CATSRDRTGGDRETQYF

abundance: many
v_gene: TRBV11-2
j_gene: TRBJ1-1
d_gene: -
CDR3nt: TGTGCCAGCAGCTTAGTGGCGAGGGGGACACTGAACACTGAAGCTTTCTTT
CDR3aa: CASSLVARGTLNTEAFF

abundance: many
v_gene: TRBV7-9
j_gene: TRBJ1-1
d_gene: -
CDR3nt: TGTGCCAGCAGCTTCGGGGGGGGGGATGAAGCTTTCTTT
CDR3aa: CASSFGGGDEAFF

abundance: -
v_gene: TRBV10-3
j_gene: TRBJ2-5
d_gene: -
CDR3nt: TGTGCCATCAGTGACCGAATACCGAATCAAGAGACCCAGTACTTC
CDR3aa: CAISDRIPNQETQYF

abundance: many
v_gene: TRBV7-2
j_gene: TRBJ1-3
d_gene: -
CDR3nt: TGTGCCAGCAGCTTAATTTTCTCTGGAAACACCATATATTTT
CDR3aa: CASSLIFSGNTIYF

abundance: -
v_gene: TRBV15
j_gene: TRBJ1-1
d_gene: -
CDR3nt: TGTGCCACCAGCAGATCTACCTCGGGGACTGAAGCTTTCTTT
CDR3aa: CATSRSTSGTEAFF

abundance: -
v_gene: TRBV29-1
j_gene: TRBJ1-1
d_gene: TRBD1
CDR3nt: TGCAGCGTTGAGAACAGGGGTTGGAACACTGAAGCTTTCTTT
CDR3aa: CSVENRGWNTEAFF

abundance: once
v_gene: TRBV19
j_gene: TRBJ1-6
d_gene: TRBD1
CDR3nt: TGTGCCAGTAGACCGGGACAGATGAATTCACCCCTCCACTTT
CDR3aa: CASRPGQMNSPLHF

abundance: -
v_gene: TRBV11-2
j_gene: TRBJ1-2
d_gene: TRBD1
CDR3nt: TGTGCCATCAGCCCCGGACAGGGCTATGGCTACACCTTC
CDR3aa: CAISPGQGYGYTF

abundance: few
v_gene: TRBV4-1
j_gene: TRBJ2-7
d_gene: TRBD1
CDR3nt: TGCGCCAGCAGCCAAGAAGGACAGGGGAGCTCCTACGAGCAGTACTTC
CDR3aa: CASSQEGQGSSYEQYF

abundance: -
v_gene: TRBV2
j_gene: TRBJ1-1
d_gene: -
CDR3nt: TGTGCCAGCAGTCCCGACAGTGAAGCTTTCTTT
CDR3aa: CASSPDSEAFF

abundance: few
v_gene: TRBV7-9
j_gene: TRBJ2-7
d_gene: TRBD2
CDR3nt: TGTGCCAGCACCAAGGCGGGGCTAGCGGATGTCTACGAGCAGTACTTC
CDR3aa: CASTKAGLADVYEQYF

abundance: many
v_gene: TRBV12-3/TRBV12-4
j_gene: TRBJ1-1
d_gene: -
CDR3nt: TGTGCCAGCAGCGGGGCAATGGCCACTGAAGCTTTCTTT
CDR3aa: CASSGAMATEAFF

abundance: -
v_gene: TRBV5-4
j_gene: TRBJ1-6
d_gene: -
CDR3nt: TGTGCCAGCAGCTTGAGGATGAGAGATTCACCCCTCCACTTT
CDR3aa: CASSLRMRDSPLHF

abundance: -
v_gene: TRBV7-2
j_gene: TRBJ2-5
d_gene: -
CDR3nt: TGTGCCAGCTCACCAGAAAAGGGCTACGAAGAGACCCAGTACTTC
CDR3aa: CASSPEKGYEETQYF

abundance: -
v_gene: TRBV29-1
j_gene: TRBJ1-2
d_gene: -
CDR3nt: TGCAGCGTTCGGGACCGACTCTCCTACACCTTC
CDR3aa: CSVRDRLSYTF

abundance: many
v_gene: TRBV9
j_gene: TRBJ2-7
d_gene: -
CDR3nt: TGTGCCAGCAGTAAGGGGGGAGCTAGCGGAACCTACGAGCAGTACTTC
CDR3aa: CASSKGGASGTYEQYF

abundance: -
v_gene: TRBV7-9
j_gene: TRBJ1-5
d_gene: TRBD1
CDR3nt: TGTGCCAGCAGCTTCTGGACAGGGGGGAGCAATCAGCCCCAGCATTTT
CDR3aa: CASSFWTGGSNQPQHF

abundance: many
v_gene: TRBV20-1
j_gene: TRBJ1-1
d_gene: -
CDR3nt: TGCAGTGCTAGAGAAGGGGGAGGGACTGAAGCTTTCTTT
CDR3aa: CSAREGGGTEAFF

abundance: -
v_gene: TRBV29-1
j_gene: TRBJ2-6
d_gene: -
CDR3nt: TGCAGCGTTGAACTCTTCTCTGGGGCCAACGTCCTGACTTTC
CDR3aa: CSVELFSGANVLTF

abundance: once
v_gene: TRBV2
j_gene: TRBJ1-3
d_gene: -
CDR3nt: TGTGCCAGCAGTCGGGGAGTTATCGGAAACACCATATATTTT
CDR3aa: CASSRGVIGNTIYF